The clone carrying this T cell receptor beta chain has just one count. Its matching antigen is unknown. The table came from immunoSEQ multiplex PCR; TCRdb's copy has only in-frame clones and leaves some out. This sample has more than 12,000 clones; under 90% occur once, and the top ten carry roughly 2%. CDR1 is LNHDA and CDR2 is SQIVND in the germline V gene (reference sequence). This CDR3 comprises 16 residues. Deletions cut 1 base from V and 2 bases from J, with 12 bases between. The data were obtained in a study of T cell repertoires and Cas9 in healthy adults. Study overall: SpCas9-reactive CD4 and CD8 T cells were characterized for potency, cytotoxicity and lineage. Study-level results: SpCas9-reactive regulatory T cells reportedly mitigated SpCas9-reactive effector T cells in vitro.

The chain recombines TRBV19 with TRBJ1-5, with D possibly TRBD1 on 5 matching bases. The receptor comes from a human donor in good health. Input material: Tregs (CD4+, CD25+, CD127-, CD137-, CD154-) from PBMCs; culture status not recorded. The CDR3 is CASSIGRGRGNQPQHF. The CDR3 DNA is TGTGCCAGTAGTATAGGAAGAGGCAGGGGCAATCAGCCCCAGCATTTT.